Presented here are 23 T cell receptor beta chains from one specimen sequenced in a study of control samples from healthy donors and cancer patients. The repertoire was sequenced with immunoSEQ multiplex PCR; TCRdb's copy has only in-frame clones and lacks some. The table shows 85,000 to 90,000 clones, with around 86% occurring only once. The sequenced sample was blood. Receptors were obtained from a man aged 25 to 45 in good health.

The chain has TRBV15 and TRBJ2-7; D could derive from TRBD1 or TRBD2 (5 bases each). The germline V gene encodes CDR1 LNHNV and CDR2 YYDKDF (reference sequence). Trimming pared 3 bases from V and 6 bases from J, leaving 12 bases between. The CDR3 length is 13 residues. CDR3 amino acids: CATSSMGTIEQYV. The CDR3 nucleotides read TGTGCCACCAGCAGCATGGGGACCATCGAGCAGTACGTC.

This chain links TRBV3-1 (or the pseudogene TRBV3-2) with TRBJ1-5; D unresolved. Germline V gene data show CDR1 as LGHDT and CDR2 as YNNKEL (reference sequence). This CDR3 is 14 amino acids long. V lost 1 base, J lost 4 bases, and 8 bases lay in between. The CDR3 spells CASSQAGYNQPQHF. The CDR3 coding sequence is TGTGCCAGCAGCCAAGCTGGGTATAATCAGCCCCAGCATTTT.

The chain uses TRBV27 and TRBJ1-4; D is unclear. The germline V gene encodes CDR1 MNHEY and CDR2 SMNVEV (reference sequence). The CDR3 extends over 14 amino acids. Trimming removed 4 bases from V and 7 bases from J, with 13 bases in between. CDR3 nucleotide sequence: TGTGCCAGCAGTTATCAGGTCGGTGGTGAAAAACTGTTTTTT. Encoded protein: CASSYQVGGEKLFF. Combining the CDR3 with reference TRBV27 and TRBJ1-4 gives the whole variable domain EAQVTQNPRYLITVTGKKLTVTCSQNMNHEYMSWYRQDPGLGLRQIYYSMNVEVTDKGDVPEGYKVSRKEKRNFPLILESPSPNQTSLYFCASSYQVGGEKLFFGSGTQLSVL.

This rearrangement joins TRBV15 to TRBJ2-7; possible D gene TRBD2, 6 bases. Germline V lookup: CDR1 LNHNV, CDR2 YYDKDF (reference sequence). The V and J ends lost 5 bases and 1 base respectively, with 15 bases between them. The CDR3 is made up of 15 amino acids. CDR3 nucleotides: TGTGCCACCAGCCCAGGAGGGATGAAGTCCTACGAGCAGTACTTC. It specifies CATSPGGMKSYEQYF.

With respect to this clone: Other nucleotide sequences in the sample specify the same CDR3. The chain has TRBV7-8 and TRBJ1-4; D call uncertain. CDR3 length: 15 residues. V dropped 2 bases and J dropped 4 bases, with 11 bases sitting between them. CDR1 and CDR2 from the germline V gene are SGHVS and FQNEAQ. CDR3: CASSLNPQRNEKLFF. CDR3 DNA sequence: TGTGCCAGCAGCTTAAATCCCCAACGTAATGAAAAACTGTTTTTT.

V is TRBV11-2 and J is TRBJ2-2; perhaps TRBD1 as D (6 bases). V lost 5 bases and J lost 6, with 16 bases in between. The CDR3 covers 15 residues. Germline-derived CDR1 and CDR2 are SGHAT and FQNNGV. The CDR3 loop is CASSQGPGAPGELFF. CDR3 nucleotide sequence: TGTGCCAGCAGCCAAGGGCCAGGGGCCCCCGGGGAGCTGTTTTTT.

The V and J genes are TRBV7-6 and TRBJ1-2; 10 nucleotides agree with TRBD1. The CDR3 length is 16 residues. Germline CDR1 and CDR2: SGHVS and FNYEAQ. Trimming took 1 base from V and 7 from J; bases not matched to a gene: 9. The CDR3 coding sequence is TGTGCCAGCAGCTTAGGGGACAGGGGCGGTCAGGGTGGCTACACCTTC. Its translation is CASSLGDRGGQGGYTF.

The J gene is TRBJ2-3, the V gene TRBV5-4; D is possibly TRBD1 or TRBD2 (5 bases each). The CDR3 contains 16 residues. The germline gives CDR1 SGHNT, CDR2 YYREEE (reference sequence). V was shortened by 1 base and J by 2 bases, with 14 bases between the two germline ends. The CDR3, as DNA: TGTGCCAGCAGCTTGCCCGGGACCAGAAACACAGATACGCAGTATTTT. It encodes CASSLPGTRNTDTQYF.

This clone appeared once. V gene TRBV7-6 combines with J gene TRBJ1-2, with D maybe TRBD1 (6 bases). CDR3 length: 15 amino acids. Germline V gene data show CDR1 as SGHVS and CDR2 as FNYEAQ. V was pared by 2 bases and J by 4 bases, with 14 bases between. The CDR3 bases are TGTGCCAGCAGCTTAAGGGGCACAGGGTTCTATGGCTACACCTTC. Protein product: CASSLRGTGFYGYTF.

The chain couples TRBV27 to TRBJ1-4; D unclear. This CDR3 has 14 residues. Trimming removed 5 bases from V and 4 bases from J, with 11 bases in between. Germline V CDR1 and CDR2: MNHEY, SMNVEV (reference sequence). In DNA form, the CDR3 reads TGTGCCAGCAGTAAGGCAGACTATAATGAAAAACTGTTTTTT. Translation: CASSKADYNEKLFF.

The rearrangement uses TRBV7-2 and TRBJ1-2, with TRBD1 matching 10 bases. V lost 3 bases to trimming and J lost 5 bases; unmatched junction nucleotides: 6. CDR3 length: 15 residues. Per the germline V gene, CDR1 is SGHTA and CDR2 is FQGNSA. The CDR3 spells CASSFPRQGAYGYTF. CDR3 DNA sequence: TGTGCCAGCAGCTTCCCCAGACAGGGGGCATATGGCTACACCTTC. Drawing the rest from reference TRBV7-2 and TRBJ1-2, the complete variable domain is GAGVSQSPSNKVTEKGKDVELRCDPISGHTALYWYRQSLGQGLEFLIYFQGNSAPDKSGLPSDRFSAERTGGSVSTLTIQRTQQEDSAVYLCASSFPRQGAYGYTFGSGTRLTVV.

This chain joins TRBV30 and TRBJ1-1; possibly TRBD1 for D (5 bases). Germline V gene sequence: CDR1 GTSNPN, CDR2 SVGIG (reference sequence). Trimming stripped 0 bases from V and 3 bases from J, with 8 bases between. The CDR3 is made up of 13 amino acids. CDR3 amino acids: CAWSVRGDTEAFF. Written as DNA, the CDR3 is TGTGCCTGGAGTGTAAGGGGTGACACTGAAGCTTTCTTT.

J is TRBJ2-1 and V is TRBV9; TRBD2 aligns across 8 bases. The CDR3 totals 17 residues. The germline V gene encodes CDR1 SGDLS and CDR2 YYNGEE. With 0 bases clipped from V and 5 bases from J, the junction kept 10 bases outside the gene matches. The CDR3 spells CASSVDSSGTNDNEQFF. The DNA of the CDR3 is TGTGCCAGCAGCGTAGACAGTAGCGGGACGAACGACAATGAGCAGTTCTTC. Combining the CDR3 with reference TRBV9 and TRBJ2-1 gives the whole variable domain DSGVTQTPKHLITATGQRVTLRCSPRSGDLSVYWYQQSLDQGLQFLIQYYNGEERAKGNILERFSAQQFPDLHSELNLSSLELGDSALYFCASSVDSSGTNDNEQFFGPGTRLTVL.

The chain uses TRBV18 and TRBJ1-2; D gene ambiguous. V was pared by 0 bases and J by 0 bases, with 8 bases between. From germline, CDR1 is KGHSH and CDR2 LQKENI. The CDR3 has 15 residues. Here the CDR3 reads CASSPPQNPNYGYTF. In nucleotides, the CDR3 is TGTGCCAGCTCACCACCGCAGAACCCTAACTATGGCTACACCTTC.

This clone is categorized as medium-sized. CDR3 DNA sequence: TGTGCCAGCAGCGTGGACAGGGCAACTGAAGCTTTCTTT. The encoded protein is CASSVDRATEAFF. The chain links TRBV5-6 to TRBJ1-1; 8 nucleotides line up with TRBD1. The ends lost 4 bases at V and 5 bases at J; junction bases unmatched: 4. Germline assignment: CDR1 SGHDT and CDR2 YYEEEE. The CDR3 runs to 13 residues.

J is TRBJ1-4 and V is TRBV5-1; possible D gene TRBD1, 6 bases. The CDR3 extends over 19 amino acids. V was pared by 4 bases and J by 0 bases, with 22 bases between. Germline lookup yields CDR1 SGHRS and CDR2 YFSETQ. CDR3 nucleotides: TGCGCCAGCAGCGCACTCGAGACAGGTCTAGGGGCAACTAATGAAAAACTGTTTTTT. It translates to CASSALETGLGATNEKLFF. The full variable domain, with the rest looked up from reference TRBV5-1 and TRBJ1-4, is KAGVTQTPRYLIKTRGQQVTLSCSPISGHRSVSWYQQTPGQGLQFLFEYFSETQRNKGNFPGRFSGRQFSNSRSEMNVSTLELGDSALYLCASSALETGLGATNEKLFFGSGTQLSVL.

The chain is built from TRBV24-1 and TRBJ1-5; the D is unclear. CDR1 is KGHDR and CDR2 is SFDVKD in the germline V gene. The CDR3 runs to 12 residues. Trimming shortened V by 5 bases and J by 5 bases, and 6 bases separated the two germline ends. This CDR3 is CATSVADQPQHF. Written as DNA, the CDR3 is TGTGCCACCAGTGTTGCCGATCAGCCCCAGCATTTT.

This clone was counted a few times. CDR3 residues: CASSQGTALANYGYTF. CDR3 in DNA: TGCGCCAGCAGCCAAGGGACAGCCCTCGCCAACTATGGCTACACCTTC. The chain is built from TRBV4-1 and TRBJ1-2; tentatively, D is TRBD1 (6 bases). Trimming cost V 1 base and J 2 bases, with 14 bases left between them. CDR3 length: 16 amino acids. Looked up from germline, CDR1 is MGHRA and CDR2 is YSYEKL.

The chain couples TRBV5-1 to TRBJ2-5; D is perhaps TRBD2 (6 bases). Per the germline V gene, CDR1 is SGHRS and CDR2 is YFSETQ. The V end lost 1 base, the J end lost 2 bases, and 9 bases lay between the germline ends. The length of the CDR3 is 14 residues. The CDR3 DNA reads as TGCGCCAGCAGCTTGTTGGGACTTCAAGAGACCCAGTACTTC. This codes for CASSLLGLQETQYF.

The CDR3 loop is CASSPNRGVGGYTF. The CDR3 DNA reads TGTGCCAGCAGCCCGAACAGGGGAGTAGGTGGCTACACCTTC. This chain joins TRBV11-2 and TRBJ1-2; 7 nucleotides match TRBD1. CDR1 is SGHAT and CDR2 is FQNNGV in the germline V gene. The CDR3 extends over 14 amino acids. The V and J ends lost 5 bases and 7 bases, in that order; junction bases with no gene match: 10.

The chain uses TRBV7-9 and TRBJ1-1, with no clear D. CDR1 is SEHNR and CDR2 is FQNEAQ in the germline V gene (reference sequence). This CDR3 region has 14 residues. Trimming shortened V by 3 bases and J by 6 bases, and 14 bases separated the two germline ends. The CDR3 DNA reads TGTGCCAGCAGCTTTCAAGACCTAGGGCCTGAAGCTTTCTTT. Protein: CASSFQDLGPEAFF.

This chain joins TRBV6-5 and TRBJ1-1; D is ambiguous. V was clipped by 2 bases and J by 1 base, with 8 bases between them. The CDR3 covers 14 residues. Germline V gene data show CDR1 as MNHEY and CDR2 as SVGAGI. The CDR3 sequence: CASSYESSNTEAFF. Written as DNA, the CDR3 is TGTGCCAGCAGTTACGAGAGTTCGAACACTGAAGCTTTCTTT.

The chain has TRBV30 and TRBJ1-2; perhaps TRBD1 as D (5 bases). V dropped 5 bases and J dropped 3 bases, with 13 bases sitting between them. Per germline, CDR1 GTSNPN and CDR2 SVGIG (reference sequence). The CDR3 runs 13 residues. This CDR3 reads CAWRLARDYGYTF. CDR3 in DNA: TGTGCCTGGCGCCTGGCCAGGGACTATGGCTACACCTTC.